This T cell receptor (beta chain) was observed in a study of blood T cell repertoires in COVID-19. Trimming at V came to 5 bases and at J to 5 bases, leaving 8 bases not matched to a gene. Germline CDR1 LNHDA, CDR2 SQIVND (reference sequence). This CDR3 comprises 14 residues. Some clones are missing from TCRdb's copy, which holds only in-frame ones; the method was immunoSEQ multiplex PCR. There are 400,000 or so clones in the sample; more than 75% occur only once, and 1.5% to 2% lies in the top ten. Sequencing was done on a sample of PBMCs or T cells enriched from blood (not recorded which). This sequence joins TRBV19 and TRBJ1-2, with 7 nucleotides matching TRBD1. The TCR sequence derives from a middle-aged man in a cohort exposed to, infected with or recovered from COVID-19 (not recorded which). CDR3 residues: CASSPTATGYGYTF. Written as DNA, the CDR3 is TGTGCCAGTAGTCCCACCGCGACAGGGTATGGCTACACCTTC.